This T cell receptor (beta chain) is from a study of CD8 T cells in ankylosing spondylitis. Study observations and caveats: Disease-associated clones were CD8+ and fairly uncommon in peripheral blood. Significantly higher representation of disease-linked clones was reported for matched ankylosing spondylitis synovial fluid. There was a TCR beta motif, made of several highly homologous variants, that appeared characteristic of ankylosing spondylitis blood.

This clonotype has at least ten counts. Its matching antigen is unknown. With 2 bases clipped from V and 4 bases from J, the junction kept 7 bases outside the gene matches. Germline assignment: CDR1 MNHEY and CDR2 SMNVEV (reference sequence). This CDR3 is built from 16 residues. Quantitative 5'-RACE with molecular barcodes was used to make the TCR beta libraries. TCRdb reprocessed the 5' RACE reads via MiXCR and lists one record per CDR3 protein. The sample comprises around 160,000 distinct CDR3 sequences, more than 9% of which are singletons, and approximately 32% rests with the top ten. This clonotype originated in a male donor with ankylosing spondylitis or in good health (not recorded which). The sequenced material came from blood, either unsorted or a sorted T cell fraction (not recorded which). The chain recombines TRBV27 with TRBJ2-7; 11 bases align to TRBD1. CDR3 loop: CASSLLGQGGAYEQYF. The CDR3 DNA is TGTGCCAGCAGTTTACTGGGACAGGGGGGTGCGTACGAGCAGTACTTC.